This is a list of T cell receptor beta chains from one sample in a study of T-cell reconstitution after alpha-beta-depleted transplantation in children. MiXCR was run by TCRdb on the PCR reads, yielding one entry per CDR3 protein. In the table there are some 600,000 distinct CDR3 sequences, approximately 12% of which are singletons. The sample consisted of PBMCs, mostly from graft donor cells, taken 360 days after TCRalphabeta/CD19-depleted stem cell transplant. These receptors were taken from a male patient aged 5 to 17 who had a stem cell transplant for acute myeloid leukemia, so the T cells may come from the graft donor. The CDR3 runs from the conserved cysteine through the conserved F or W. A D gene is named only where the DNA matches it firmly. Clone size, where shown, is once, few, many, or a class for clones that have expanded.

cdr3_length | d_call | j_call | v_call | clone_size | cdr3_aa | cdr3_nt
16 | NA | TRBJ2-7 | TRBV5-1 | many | CASSLKAGGSTYEQYF | TGCGCCAGCAGCTTGAAGGCAGGGGGGAGTACTTACGAGCAGTACTTC
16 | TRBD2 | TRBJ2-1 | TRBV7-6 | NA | CASSPGTSGRHNEQFF | TGTGCCAGCAGCCCCGGGACTAGCGGGAGGCACAATGAGCAGTTCTTC
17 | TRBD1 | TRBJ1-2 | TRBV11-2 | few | CASSKWGQGAPGYGYTF | TGTGCCAGCAGCAAGTGGGGACAGGGGGCCCCAGGCTATGGCTACACCTTC
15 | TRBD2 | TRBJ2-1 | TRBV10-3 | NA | CAITVLAGAHNEQFF | TGTGCCATCACGGTGCTAGCGGGAGCCCACAATGAGCAGTTCTTC
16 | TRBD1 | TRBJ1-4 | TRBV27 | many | CASSLYPATGGEKLFF | TGTGCCAGCAGTTTATACCCCGCGACAGGGGGTGAAAAACTGTTTTTT
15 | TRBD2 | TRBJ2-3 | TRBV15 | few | CATLGVSGSTDTQYF | TGTGCCACCTTGGGAGTTAGCGGGAGTACAGATACGCAGTATTTT
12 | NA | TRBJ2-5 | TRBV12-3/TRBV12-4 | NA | CASEGMRETQYF | TGTGCCAGCGAAGGCATGAGGGAGACCCAGTACTTC
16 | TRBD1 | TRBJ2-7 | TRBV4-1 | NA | CASSQDPGTGFYEQYF | TGCGCCAGCAGCCAAGACCCCGGGACAGGGTTCTACGAGCAGTACTTC
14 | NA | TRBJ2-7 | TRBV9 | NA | CASSANGVSYEQYF | TGTGCCAGCAGCGCGAACGGGGTTTCCTACGAGCAGTACTTC
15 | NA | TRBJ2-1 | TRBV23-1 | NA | CASRGGLISYNEQFF | TGCGCCAGCAGAGGAGGGCTCATCTCCTACAATGAGCAGTTCTTC
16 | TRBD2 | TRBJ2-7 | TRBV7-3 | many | CASSLRGGGRAVEQYF | TGTGCCAGCAGCTTAAGAGGAGGCGGGAGGGCGGTTGAGCAGTACTTC
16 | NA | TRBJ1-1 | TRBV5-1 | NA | CASSFDGTPRNTEAFF | TGCGCCAGCAGCTTCGATGGGACGCCTAGGAACACTGAAGCTTTCTTT
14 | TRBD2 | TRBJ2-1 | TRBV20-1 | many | CSAPDSGKGGEQFF | TGCAGTGCTCCGGATAGCGGGAAAGGGGGTGAGCAGTTCTTC
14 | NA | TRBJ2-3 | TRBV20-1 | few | CSARDFSSTDTQYF | TGCAGTGCTAGAGATTTTTCCTCTACAGATACGCAGTATTTT
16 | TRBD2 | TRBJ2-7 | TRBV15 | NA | CATRRSGSQNPYEQYF | TGTGCCACCAGGAGGAGCGGGAGCCAAAATCCCTACGAGCAGTACTTC
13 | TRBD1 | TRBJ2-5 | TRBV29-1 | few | CSVPRGTGVTQYF | TGCAGCGTTCCCCGGGGGACAGGGGTGACCCAGTACTTC
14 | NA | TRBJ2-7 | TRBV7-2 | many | CASRSQGSAYEQYF | TGTGCCAGCAGGTCACAGGGCAGCGCCTACGAGCAGTACTTC
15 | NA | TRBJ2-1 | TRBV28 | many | CASRFSGLPRYEQFF | TGTGCCAGCCGATTCTCGGGACTCCCGAGGTATGAGCAGTTCTTC
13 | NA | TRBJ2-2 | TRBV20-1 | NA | CSASSIFNRELFF | TGCAGTGCCTCCAGCATCTTCAACCGGGAGCTGTTTTTT
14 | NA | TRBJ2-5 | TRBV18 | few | CASSPIRGHETQYF | TGTGCCAGCTCACCCATCAGGGGCCATGAGACCCAGTACTTC
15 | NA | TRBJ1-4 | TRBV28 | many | CASSLVGLTDEKLFF | TGTGCCAGCAGTTTAGTGGGCCTTACGGATGAAAAACTGTTTTTT
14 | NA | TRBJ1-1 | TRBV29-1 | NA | CSVHRMTGNTEAFF | TGCAGCGTGCACCGGATGACAGGGAACACTGAAGCTTTCTTT
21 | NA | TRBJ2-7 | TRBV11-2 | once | CASSLVSLGPSMRPNSYEQYF | TGTGCCAGCAGCTTAGTGTCCTTGGGACCATCTATGCGTCCAAACTCCTACGAGCAGTACTTC
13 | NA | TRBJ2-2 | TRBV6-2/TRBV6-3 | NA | CASSSILDGELFF | TGTGCCAGCAGTTCAATACTTGACGGGGAGCTGTTTTTT
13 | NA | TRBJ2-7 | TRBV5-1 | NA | CASSPAGRYEQYF | TGCGCCAGCAGCCCTGCCGGGCGGTACGAGCAGTACTTC
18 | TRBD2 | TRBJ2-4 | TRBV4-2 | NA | CASSLRSLAGVGENIQYF | TGTGCCAGCAGCCTCCGATCGCTAGCGGGAGTTGGTGAGAACATTCAGTACTTC